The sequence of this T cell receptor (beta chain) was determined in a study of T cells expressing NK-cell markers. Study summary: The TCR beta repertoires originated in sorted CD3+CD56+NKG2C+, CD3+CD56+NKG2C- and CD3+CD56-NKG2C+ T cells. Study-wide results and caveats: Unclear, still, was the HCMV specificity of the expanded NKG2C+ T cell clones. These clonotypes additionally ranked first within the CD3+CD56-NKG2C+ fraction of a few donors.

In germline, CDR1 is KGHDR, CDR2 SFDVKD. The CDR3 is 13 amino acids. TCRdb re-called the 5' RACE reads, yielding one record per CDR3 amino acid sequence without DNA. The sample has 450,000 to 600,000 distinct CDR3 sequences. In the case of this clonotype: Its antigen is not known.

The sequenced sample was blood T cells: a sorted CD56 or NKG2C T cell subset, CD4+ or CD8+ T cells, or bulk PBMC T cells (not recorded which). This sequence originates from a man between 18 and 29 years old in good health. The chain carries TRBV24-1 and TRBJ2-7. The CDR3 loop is CATSAGSSYEQYF.